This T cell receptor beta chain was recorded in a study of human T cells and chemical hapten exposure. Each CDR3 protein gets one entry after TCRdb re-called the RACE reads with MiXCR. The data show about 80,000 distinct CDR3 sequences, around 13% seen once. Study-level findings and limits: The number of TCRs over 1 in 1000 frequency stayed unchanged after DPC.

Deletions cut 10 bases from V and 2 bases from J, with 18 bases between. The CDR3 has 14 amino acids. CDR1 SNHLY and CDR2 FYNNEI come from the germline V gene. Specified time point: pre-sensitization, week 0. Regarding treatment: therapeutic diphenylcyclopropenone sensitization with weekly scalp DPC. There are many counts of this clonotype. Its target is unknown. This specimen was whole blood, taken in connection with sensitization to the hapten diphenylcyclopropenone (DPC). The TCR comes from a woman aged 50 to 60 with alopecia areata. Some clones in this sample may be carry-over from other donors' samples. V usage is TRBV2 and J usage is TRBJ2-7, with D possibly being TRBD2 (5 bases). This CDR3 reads CATEGSRRAYEQYF. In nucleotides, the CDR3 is TGTGCCACCGAAGGTTCTCGGCGGGCCTACGAGCAGTACTTC.